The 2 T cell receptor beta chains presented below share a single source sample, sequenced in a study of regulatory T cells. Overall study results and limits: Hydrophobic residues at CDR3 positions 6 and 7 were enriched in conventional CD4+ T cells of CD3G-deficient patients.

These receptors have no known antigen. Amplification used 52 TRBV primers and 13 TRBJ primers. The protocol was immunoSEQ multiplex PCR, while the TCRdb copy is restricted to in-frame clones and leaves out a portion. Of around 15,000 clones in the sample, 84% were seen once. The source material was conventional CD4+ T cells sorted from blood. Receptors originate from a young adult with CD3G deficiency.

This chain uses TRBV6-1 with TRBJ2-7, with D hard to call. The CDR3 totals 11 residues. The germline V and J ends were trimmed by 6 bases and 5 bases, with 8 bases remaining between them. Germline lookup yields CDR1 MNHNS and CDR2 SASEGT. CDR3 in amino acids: CASSLRDEQYF. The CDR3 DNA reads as TGTGCCAGCAGCCTTCGCGACGAGCAGTACTTC.

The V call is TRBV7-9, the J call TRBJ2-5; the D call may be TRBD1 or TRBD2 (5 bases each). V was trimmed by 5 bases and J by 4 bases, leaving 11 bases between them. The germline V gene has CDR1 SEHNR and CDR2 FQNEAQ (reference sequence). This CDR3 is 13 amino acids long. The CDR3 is CASSRGAVETQYF. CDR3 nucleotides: TGTGCCAGCAGCCGAGGGGCGGTAGAGACCCAGTACTTC.